Listed below are T cell receptor beta chains from one sample, sequenced in a study of cytomegalovirus exposure and HLA in healthy donors. The assay was immunoSEQ multiplex PCR, and TCRdb's table has in-frame clones only and misses some. This table has around 60,000 clones, 90% to 96% appearing once. The sample comprised PBMCs. All receptors derive from a woman aged 18 to 35 in good health and CMV-seronegative. The CDR3 runs from the conserved cysteine through the conserved F or W. The D gene is left open where the match is weak. For some rows the clone size is stated as once, few or many, or as a class when expanded; others skip it.

v_gene	len	j_gene	d_gene	abundance	CDR3aa
TRBV4-3	16	TRBJ2-7	TRBD2	-	CASSLGLAGASYEQYF
TRBV18	15	TRBJ2-7	-	-	CASSPRRGSSYEQYF
TRBV18	14	TRBJ2-5	-	-	CASSPPVGAETQYF
TRBV28	14	TRBJ1-1	TRBD1	-	CASSLGGQTTEAFF
TRBV11-1	13	TRBJ1-2	-	-	CASSLGGNYGYTF
TRBV7-9	12	TRBJ1-1	-	-	CASSPPGTEAFF
TRBV18	17	TRBJ2-2	TRBD1	-	CASSPRLGTENTGELFF
TRBV19	15	TRBJ2-7	-	-	CASSIEGRWDYEQYF
TRBV11-3	16	TRBJ2-5	TRBD2	once	CASSLGGLAGQETQYF
TRBV7-2	14	TRBJ2-2	-	-	CASSPDYNTGELFF
TRBV27	16	TRBJ2-3	-	once	CASSWGIRASTDTQYF
TRBV7-9	15	TRBJ1-4	TRBD1	once	CASSDRGAEREKLFF
TRBV27	12	TRBJ2-1	-	once	CASRLASNEQFF
TRBV6-4	15	TRBJ2-7	-	-	CASSERGFHSYEQYF
TRBV4-2	14	TRBJ1-5	-	-	CASSQTDRSLPQHF
TRBV6-6	13	TRBJ1-5	-	-	CASSPEQGQPQHF
TRBV15	15	TRBJ1-1	TRBD1	-	CATSRSITGEPEAFF
TRBV28	12	TRBJ2-5	TRBD2	-	CASSWGGETQYF
TRBV15	16	TRBJ2-7	TRBD1	-	CATSPRGGAVSGEQYF
TRBV4-3	15	TRBJ2-6	-	-	CASSPGTSGANVLTF
TRBV4-1	15	TRBJ1-4	-	-	CASSQDWTVNEKLFF
TRBV6-6	13	TRBJ2-2	-	few	CASSGRGAGELFF
TRBV5-4	14	TRBJ1-1	TRBD1	-	CASSQGQGGTEAFF
TRBV28	15	TRBJ2-5	TRBD1	-	CASSPYMDRGDRLYF
TRBV9	17	TRBJ2-7	TRBD1	-	CASSVARDRADPYEQYF
TRBV5-5	14	TRBJ1-2	-	few	CASSLDVPTGGYTF
TRBV5-1	16	TRBJ1-4	-	-	CASSPRQAGYNEKLFF
TRBV4-3	14	TRBJ2-3	TRBD2	-	CASSPAGGTDTQYF
TRBV9	14	TRBJ2-3	-	-	CASSRGPSTDTQYF
TRBV18	15	TRBJ2-3	TRBD1	-	CASSGTGGSTDTQYF
TRBV28	15	TRBJ1-2	-	-	CASSPGDNPNYGYTF